These T cell receptor beta chains were read from a single sample in a study of blood T cell repertoires in COVID-19. The method was immunoSEQ multiplex PCR; TCRdb's version includes in-frame clones alone and lacks a portion of them. The top ten clones hold 0.7% to 0.9% of a sample with 180,000 or so clones, approximately 91% of them seen once. Source material: PBMCs or T cells enriched from blood (not recorded which). The source is a woman between 18 and 29 years old who had recovered from COVID-19. The CDR3 runs from the conserved cysteine through the conserved F or W. The D gene is left open where the match is weak.

D gene,J gene,V gene,CDR3 protein,CDR3 DNA
NA,TRBJ2-3,TRBV28,CASSLRKLENTDTQYF,TGTGCCAGCAGTTTACGCAAACTAGAGAACACAGATACGCAGTATTTT
TRBD1,TRBJ2-5,TRBV27,CASSSHRGQETQYF,TGTGCCAGCAGTTCCCACAGGGGACAAGAGACCCAGTACTTC
TRBD1,TRBJ2-7,TRBV7-6,CASSLGVGQGSSYEQYF,TGTGCCAGCAGCTTAGGCGTCGGACAGGGCTCCTCCTACGAGCAGTACTTC
TRBD1,TRBJ2-7,TRBV7-9,CASSLVGDRVNEQYF,TGTGCCAGCAGCTTGGTGGGGGACAGGGTGAACGAGCAGTACTTC
TRBD1,TRBJ1-2,TRBV7-9,CASSPRDSKNYGYTF,TGTGCCAGCAGCCCTCGGGACAGCAAAAACTATGGCTACACCTTC
NA,TRBJ2-1,TRBV19,CASSIFIGGTGEQFF,TGTGCCAGTAGTATCTTTATCGGGGGTACGGGGGAGCAGTTCTTC
NA,TRBJ2-5,TRBV7-9,CASTSEAGFGTQYF,TGTGCCAGCACCTCCGAGGCGGGATTTGGGACCCAGTACTTC
NA,TRBJ1-3,TRBV9,CASSPRGRASSGNTIYF,TGTGCCAGCAGCCCACGGGGAAGGGCGAGCTCTGGAAACACCATATATTTT
NA,TRBJ1-1,TRBV4-1,CASSQDQLIVTEAFF,TGCGCCAGCAGCCAAGATCAATTGATAGTGACTGAAGCTTTCTTT
TRBD2,TRBJ2-7,TRBV23-1,CASSQPMTERGTYEQYF,TGCGCCAGCAGTCAACCCATGACTGAGCGGGGGACCTACGAGCAGTACTTC
NA,TRBJ1-1,TRBV12-5,CASGPKTGNTEAFF,TGTGCTAGTGGTCCTAAAACAGGGAACACTGAAGCTTTCTTT
NA,TRBJ1-4,TRBV4-1,CASSQGWSGMGEKLFF,TGCGCCAGCAGCCAAGGGTGGTCGGGGATGGGTGAAAAACTGTTTTTT
NA,TRBJ2-1,TRBV9,CASSPGFGSSYNEQFF,TGTGCCAGCAGCCCTGGGTTCGGGAGCTCCTACAATGAGCAGTTCTTC